Below, 21 T cell receptor beta chains from the same sample are listed, as sequenced in a study of blood T cell repertoires in COVID-19. The data were produced by immunoSEQ multiplex PCR, yet TCRdb's version contains in-frame clones alone and is incomplete. The sample gives approximately 110,000 clones, 70% to 75% of which show up once; 6% is in the top ten. Sequencing was carried out using peripheral blood. These receptors came from a man older than 75 with COVID-19, enrolled during active disease.

This chain uses TRBV7-3 with TRBJ1-1; D may be TRBD1 (6 bases). Germline V gives CDR1 SGHTA, CDR2 FQGTGA. V was trimmed by 6 bases and J by 1 base, leaving 12 bases between them. The CDR3 covers 14 residues. CDR3 sequence (DNA): TGTGCCAGCAGTCTGACAGGTCCGAACACTGAAGCTTTCTTT. Translation: CASSLTGPNTEAFF. The variable domain in full, with the rest retrieved from reference TRBV7-3 and TRBJ1-1, is GAGVSQTPSNKVTEKGKYVELRCDPISGHTALYWYRQSLGQGPEFLIYFQGTGAADDSGLPNDRFFAVRPEGSVSTLKIQRTERGDSAVYLCASSLTGPNTEAFFGQGTRLTVV.

This clone occurred a few times. V is TRBV9 and J is TRBJ2-2; tentatively, D is TRBD1 (6 bases). Germline CDR1 reads SGDLS; CDR2 reads YYNGEE. The CDR3 runs 16 residues. Trimming removed 0 bases from V and 3 bases from J, with 12 bases in between. The CDR3 bases are TGTGCCAGCAGCGTAGATTCCAGGGGCTACACCGGGGAGCTGTTTTTT. Its protein product is CASSVDSRGYTGELFF.

The chain has TRBV9 and TRBJ2-7; 10 bases map to TRBD1. CDR3 length: 14 residues. V trimming: 3 bases; J trimming: 4 bases; junction bases outside the gene matches: 4. CDR1 and CDR2 from the germline V gene are SGDLS and YYNGEE. The CDR3 reads CASSEWDRGYEQYF. The CDR3 DNA sequence: TGTGCCAGCAGCGAGTGGGACAGGGGTTACGAGCAGTACTTC. The variable domain in full, completed from reference TRBV9 and TRBJ2-7, reads DSGVTQTPKHLITATGQRVTLRCSPRSGDLSVYWYQQSLDQGLQFLIQYYNGEERAKGNILERFSAQQFPDLHSELNLSSLELGDSALYFCASSEWDRGYEQYFGPGTRLTVT.

The table lists this clone with a count of one. The V and J genes are TRBV3-1 (or the pseudogene TRBV3-2) and TRBJ1-2; a possible D gene is TRBD1 (5 bases). Per germline, CDR1 LGHDT and CDR2 YNNKEL (reference sequence). There are 14 residues in the CDR3. Trimming took 3 bases from V and 1 from J, leaving 9 bases between them. The CDR3 sequence: CASSHTDSNYGYTF. The DNA of the CDR3 is TGTGCCAGCAGCCACACCGACAGTAACTATGGCTACACCTTC.

The chain links TRBV19 to TRBJ2-3; no clear D. V lost 5 bases and J 0 bases, leaving 12 bases between the germline ends. The CDR3 extends over 15 amino acids. Germline V lookup: CDR1 LNHDA, CDR2 SQIVND (reference sequence). The CDR3 sequence is CASSPQGASTDTQYF. In nucleotides, the CDR3 is TGTGCCAGTAGTCCGCAAGGAGCCAGCACAGATACGCAGTATTTT.

The CDR3 sequence is CASSWDRGWGYTF. CDR3 nucleotide sequence: TGTGCCAGCAGCTGGGACAGGGGTTGGGGCTACACCTTC. The V call is TRBV5-6, the J call TRBJ1-2; 10 bases fit TRBD1. Looked up from germline, CDR1 is SGHDT and CDR2 is YYEEEE. With 3 bases clipped from V and 8 bases from J, the junction kept 4 bases outside the gene matches. The CDR3 is 13 amino acids.

The genes are TRBV11-2 and TRBJ1-1; a possible D gene is TRBD1 (6 bases). Germline loops: CDR1 SGHAT, CDR2 FQNNGV. V was clipped by 1 base and J by 4 bases, with 19 bases between them. The CDR3 sequence is 17 residues long. The CDR3 nucleotides read TGTGCCAGCAGCTTAGGCATTCGGACAGTAAGCGGCACTGAAGCTTTCTTT. Protein: CASSLGIRTVSGTEAFF.

The V call is TRBV6-4, the J call TRBJ2-1; unclear D gene. Germline V lookup: CDR1 MRHNA, CDR2 SNTAGT. This CDR3 contains 15 residues. Trimming took 0 bases from V and 5 from J, leaving 11 bases between them. CDR3 region: CASSDSAEGNNEQFF. CDR3 bases: TGTGCCAGCAGTGACTCGGCGGAAGGAAACAATGAGCAGTTCTTC.

V is TRBV5-6 and J is TRBJ1-2; 8 nucleotides match TRBD1. The CDR3 covers 16 residues. V gave up 3 bases and J gave up 3 bases; unmatched junction bases: 10. Per the germline V gene, CDR1 is SGHDT and CDR2 is YYEEEE. Here the CDR3 DNA reads TGTGCCAGCAGCTATGGCAGGGGGCGAGCTGACTATGGCTACACCTTC. Translation gives CASSYGRGRADYGYTF.

The table lists this clone with a few counts. This chain uses TRBV11-2 with TRBJ1-2; the D gene is possibly TRBD1 (6 bases). Germline V gene data show CDR1 as SGHAT and CDR2 as FQNNGV. V dropped 5 bases and J dropped 4 bases, with 11 bases sitting between them. The CDR3 length is 13 residues. The CDR3 region is CASSLQGVYGYTF. The CDR3 nucleotides are TGTGCCAGCAGCCTACAGGGAGTCTATGGCTACACCTTC.

The CDR3 region is CASSPPGTPAGAFF. As DNA, the CDR3 is TGTGCCAGCTCACCACCCGGGACTCCAGCAGGGGCTTTCTTT. V is TRBV18 and J is TRBJ1-1; D is perhaps TRBD1 (5 bases). Trimming cost V 0 bases and J 11 bases, with 16 bases left between them. The CDR3 length is 14 residues. Germline values: CDR1 KGHSH, CDR2 LQKENI. Based on the CDR3 plus reference TRBV18 and TRBJ1-1, the full variable domain is NAGVMQNPRHLVRRRGQEARLRCSPMKGHSHVYWYRQLPEEGLKFMVYLQKENIIDESGMPKERFSAEFPKEGPSILRIQQVVRGDSAAYFCASSPPGTPAGAFFGQGTRLTVV.

The V gene is TRBV7-8, the J gene TRBJ2-1; possibly TRBD1 for D (5 bases). The germline CDR1 and CDR2 sequences are SGHVS and FQNEAQ. This CDR3 has 14 amino acids. The ends were cut back, 6 bases at V and 6 bases at J, with 15 bases in the middle. This CDR3 reads CASSKPQVPNEQFF. In nucleotides, the CDR3 is TGTGCCAGCAGTAAACCACAGGTTCCCAATGAGCAGTTCTTC.

This clone appeared once. V usage is TRBV7-9 and J usage is TRBJ1-4; 10 nucleotides agree with TRBD1. The CDR3 contains 16 residues. V dropped 5 bases and J dropped 2; count of bases not matched to a gene: 5. Per the germline V gene, CDR1 is SEHNR and CDR2 is FQNEAQ (reference sequence). This CDR3 is CASSPGQGSTNEKLFF. In nucleotides, the CDR3 is TGTGCCAGCAGCCCGGGACAGGGGAGTACTAATGAAAAACTGTTTTTT.

V is TRBV29-1 and J is TRBJ2-1; D might be TRBD2 (5 bases). The CDR3 loop spans 14 amino acids. Germline V gene data show CDR1 as SQVTM and CDR2 as ANQGSEA. Trimming removed 2 bases at V and 0 bases at J, with 8 bases between. The CDR3: CSVEKLGSYNEQFF. CDR3 DNA sequence: TGCAGCGTTGAAAAACTAGGCTCCTACAATGAGCAGTTCTTC.

In its sample, this clone was seen a few times. The chain recombines TRBV3-1 (or the pseudogene TRBV3-2) with TRBJ1-5; 9 bases match TRBD1. Germline V CDR1 and CDR2: LGHDT, YNNKEL (reference sequence). CDR3 length equals 18 residues. V was clipped by 0 bases and J by 0 bases; unmatched bases: 6. The CDR3 DNA is TGTGCCAGCAGCCAAGATGGGACAGGGATTTATAGCAATCAGCCCCAGCATTTT. Translating it yields CASSQDGTGIYSNQPQHF.

J is TRBJ2-7 and V is TRBV27; 11 nucleotides agree with TRBD2. The CDR3 is 15 residues long. Per the germline V gene, CDR1 is MNHEY and CDR2 is SMNVEV (reference sequence). V was clipped by 4 bases and J by 3 bases; unmatched bases: 5. This chain's CDR3 is CASSSWTSGFYEQYF. The CDR3 bases are TGTGCCAGCAGTTCTTGGACTAGCGGGTTCTACGAGCAGTACTTC.

J is TRBJ2-5 and V is TRBV5-1, with D tentatively TRBD1 (6 bases). V lost 1 base and J lost 3, with 13 bases in between. The CDR3 sequence is 15 residues long. In germline, CDR1 is SGHRS, CDR2 YFSETQ. The DNA for the CDR3 is TGCGCCAGCAGCTTGAGAACAGGGCAAGAAGAGACCCAGTACTTC. Protein sequence: CASSLRTGQEETQYF.

This sequence joins TRBV24-1 and TRBJ1-4; D gene ambiguous. Germline-derived CDR1 and CDR2 are KGHDR and SFDVKD. The CDR3 sequence is 12 residues long. Trimming took 9 bases from V and 7 from J, leaving 11 bases between them. CDR3 amino acids: CATSRPGEKLFF. The CDR3 bases are TGTGCCACCTCCCGTCCGGGTGAAAAACTGTTTTTT.

The rearrangement links TRBV6-5 to TRBJ1-1; 7 bases agree with TRBD1. The V and J ends lost 2 bases and 0 bases, in that order; junction bases with no gene match: 3. The CDR3 length is 15 residues. The germline V gene has CDR1 MNHEY and CDR2 SVGAGI. Here the CDR3 DNA reads TGTGCCAGCAGTTACACAGGGGCTATGAACACTGAAGCTTTCTTT. As protein: CASSYTGAMNTEAFF.

This chain connects TRBV24-1 to TRBJ2-2; D unresolved. Germline values: CDR1 KGHDR, CDR2 SFDVKD. With 3 bases removed from V and 6 bases from J, the gap between germline ends came to 10 bases. The CDR3 is made up of 14 amino acids. CDR3 sequence (DNA): TGTGCCACCAGTGATCCCATAGCTCCCGGGGAGCTGTTTTTT. Translated: CATSDPIAPGELFF.

J is TRBJ2-3 and V is TRBV27; D remains unclear. The CDR3 is 14 amino acids. CDR1 and CDR2 from the germline V gene are MNHEY and SMNVEV (reference sequence). V was shortened by 2 bases and J by 1 base, with 7 bases between the two germline ends. The CDR3 DNA sequence: TGTGCCAGCAGTTTAGCGTTACGCACAGATACGCAGTATTTT. It yields the protein CASSLALRTDTQYF.